Each of the 10 T cell receptor beta chains below was sequenced from the same sample in a study of radiation and T cells in renal cell carcinoma. As to time point: baseline pretreatment blood. Specified treatment: 15 Gy SBRT to primary tumor, nephrectomy 4 weeks later. Only in-frame clones appear in the TCRdb table, and some are missing; sequencing was by immunoSEQ multiplex PCR. The sample contains some 100,000 clones, under 90% of which appear only once. The sample was blood, taken from a patient whose treatment included radiotherapy and nephrectomy. These receptors came from a man in his 60s with renal cell carcinoma.

The sample holds a few counts of this clone. This chain links TRBV7-9 with TRBJ1-1; D is uncertain. The V gene's germline CDR1 is SEHNR and CDR2 FQNEAQ (reference sequence). The V end lost 2 bases, the J end lost 0 bases, and 13 bases lay between the germline ends. This CDR3 is built from 16 residues. The CDR3 loop is CASSLSLPAMNTEAFF. DNA of the CDR3: TGTGCCAGCAGCTTATCTCTCCCAGCGATGAACACTGAAGCTTTCTTT.

This clone was detected only once. This rearrangement joins TRBV7-9 to TRBJ2-1; unclear D gene. Deletions cut 5 bases from V and 6 bases from J, with 11 bases between. This CDR3 has 13 amino acids. Germline lookup yields CDR1 SEHNR and CDR2 FQNEAQ (reference sequence). The DNA for the CDR3 is TGTGCCAGCAGCCATGCCTCCGCCAATGAGCAGTTCTTC. This codes for CASSHASANEQFF. Based on the CDR3 plus reference TRBV7-9 and TRBJ2-1, the full variable domain is DTGVSQNPRHKITKRGQNVTFRCDPISEHNRLYWYRQTLGQGPEFLTYFQNEAQLEKSRLLSDRFSAERPKGSFSTLEIQRTEQGDSAMYLCASSHASANEQFFGPGTRLTVL.

This chain links TRBV5-5 with TRBJ2-5; 10 bases match TRBD2. The CDR3 has 15 amino acids. The germline CDR1 and CDR2 sequences are SGHKS and YYEKEE (reference sequence). The V segment lost 4 bases and the J segment 1 base; nucleotides outside the gene matches: 4. The DNA for the CDR3 is TGTGCCAGCAGCCCAGGACTAGCGGCCCAAGAGACCCAGTACTTC. Its translation: CASSPGLAAQETQYF.

This sequence joins TRBV10-2 and TRBJ1-5; 7 nucleotides line up with TRBD1. This CDR3 region has 16 residues. Trimming at V came to 3 bases and at J to 6 bases, leaving 11 bases not matched to a gene. The germline V gene encodes CDR1 WSHSY and CDR2 SAAADI. The CDR3 nucleotides read TGCGCCAGCAGTGAAGGGAACCGGGACAGTCGTCAGCCCCAGCATTTT. This codes for CASSEGNRDSRQPQHF.

The chain couples TRBV6-6 to TRBJ2-5, with a tentative D call TRBD2 (6 bases). V was pared by 6 bases and J by 4 bases, with 15 bases between. CDR1 is MNHNY, CDR2 SVGAGI, per germline (reference sequence). The CDR3 covers 14 residues. Written as DNA, the CDR3 is TGTGCCAGCAGACGCTTGTCCGGGGGAGAGACCCAGTACTTC. Translating it yields CASRRLSGGETQYF.

This chain connects TRBV19 to TRBJ2-7; 7 bases align to TRBD2. CDR1 and CDR2 from the germline V gene are LNHDA and SQIVND (reference sequence). J gave up 3 bases and V 6 bases, and 2 bases lay outside the gene matches. The CDR3 spans 12 residues. CDR3 bases: TGTGCCAGTAGATGGACTAGCTACGAGCAGTACTTC. Its protein product is CASRWTSYEQYF.

The genes are TRBV15 and TRBJ1-1; a possible D gene is TRBD1 (6 bases). With 3 bases removed from V and 6 bases from J, the gap between germline ends came to 20 bases. The CDR3 contains 16 residues. Per the germline V gene, CDR1 is LNHNV and CDR2 is YYDKDF (reference sequence). DNA for the CDR3: TGTGCCACCAGCAGGAGGAGGGGGGCGGTGTTTTCTGAAGCTTTCTTT. Protein product: CATSRRRGAVFSEAFF. Complete variable domain (other parts from reference TRBV15 and TRBJ1-1): DAMVIQNPRYQVTQFGKPVTLSCSQTLNHNVMYWYQQKSSQAPKLLFHYYDKDFNNEADTPDNFQSRRPNTSFCFLDIRSPGLGDTAMYLCATSRRRGAVFSEAFFGQGTRLTVV.

V is TRBV5-1 and J is TRBJ1-2, with D possibly matching TRBD1 (5 bases). Trimming stripped 4 bases from V and 0 bases from J, with 10 bases between. The V gene's germline CDR1 is SGHRS and CDR2 YFSETQ. The CDR3 extends over 14 amino acids. DNA of the CDR3: TGCGCCAGCAGCCCCCAGACAGCTAACTATGGCTACACCTTC. This codes for CASSPQTANYGYTF.

This clone was seen only once. V gene TRBV25-1 combines with J gene TRBJ2-2; TRBD1 is a possible D gene (5 bases). This CDR3 region has 14 residues. Germline V lookup: CDR1 MGHDK, CDR2 SYGVNS. Trimming left V 3 bases short and J 1 base short, with 6 bases between. CDR3: CASSDRVNTGELFF. Here the CDR3 DNA reads TGTGCCAGCAGTGACAGGGTGAACACCGGGGAGCTGTTTTTT.

The chain has TRBV10-3 and TRBJ1-5; TRBD1 matches at 8 bases. The CDR3 loop spans 14 amino acids. Germline trimming cut 3 bases from V and 6 bases from J; bases unmatched to any gene: 4. Germline loops: CDR1 ENHRY, CDR2 SYGVKD. The CDR3 coding sequence is TGTGCCATCAGTGAACAGGGGGAGGGTCAGCCCCAGCATTTT. Translating gives CAISEQGEGQPQHF.